This is a list of T cell receptor beta chains from one sample in a study of identical twins. In TCRdb, the 5' RACE reads were re-called with MiXCR into one record per CDR3 protein. This sample carries 500,000 to 600,000 distinct CDR3 sequences, roughly a fifth of them seen once, and the ten largest clones take 0.91%. The sample was also linked to a second study, of T cells expressing NK-cell markers.

Sequencing used CD4+ T cells sorted from blood. The receptors were sampled from a woman under 30 in good health. CDR3s include the opening cysteine and the closing phenylalanine or tryptophan. The D gene is left open where the match is weak. Size values are once, few and many counts, or a class for expanded clones, and some rows have none.

d_call	j_call	clone_size	v_call	cdr3_nt	cdr3_aa
.	TRBJ2-1	.	TRBV3-1	TGTGCCAGCAGCCAAGTAGGGGGAACCTACAATGAGCAGTTCTTC	CASSQVGGTYNEQFF
.	TRBJ1-4	.	TRBV20-1	TGCAGTGCTAGACACCTAGACGGTGATTGGAGTGAAAAACTGTTTTTT	CSARHLDGDWSEKLFF
TRBD1	TRBJ1-3	many	TRBV7-2	TGTGCCAGCAGCCCCAGGGGGCGCGTTGACACCATATATTTT	CASSPRGRVDTIYF
.	TRBJ2-3	many	TRBV29-1	TGCAGCGTTGGTGCTGGTGCAGATACGCAGTATTTT	CSVGAGADTQYF
.	TRBJ2-7	.	TRBV6-1	TGTGCCAGCAGTCTTACAGCTCCTCCCTACGAGCAGTACTTC	CASSLTAPPYEQYF
TRBD1	TRBJ2-7	many	TRBV7-2	TGTGCCAGCAGCCGATATACAGGGGTCGAGCAGTACTTC	CASSRYTGVEQYF
.	TRBJ2-7	few	TRBV5-6	TGTGCCAGCAGCTTGTTCCCAGGTTCCTACGAGCAGTACTTC	CASSLFPGSYEQYF
TRBD1	TRBJ1-4	few	TRBV20-1	TGCAGTGCTGGAGGGACAGGACTGTTTTTT	CSAGGTGLFF
TRBD2	TRBJ2-1	.	TRBV6-2/TRBV6-3	TGTGCCAGCAGTTACTCCTTTGGTAGCGGGAGGCTCGGGGGGTCGAATGAGCAGTTCTTC	CASSYSFGSGRLGGSNEQFF
TRBD1	TRBJ1-2	few	TRBV6-5	TGTGCCAGCACAGACAGGGCCTACACCTTC	CASTDRAYTF
.	TRBJ2-1	.	TRBV7-2	TGTGCCAGCAGCTTTGGCGGGATAAAACCCAATGAGCAGTTCTTC	CASSFGGIKPNEQFF
.	TRBJ1-1	few	TRBV20-1	TGCAGTGCTAGTAAACCGGGAGCTAACACTGAAGCTTTCTTT	CSASKPGANTEAFF
.	TRBJ2-1	.	TRBV6-6	TGTGCCAGCAGTTACTTCCGAGGAGAGCAGTTCTTC	CASSYFRGEQFF
TRBD1	TRBJ2-7	.	TRBV20-1	TGCAGTGCACACGGGACAGGGTGGGACGAGCAGTACTTC	CSAHGTGWDEQYF
.	TRBJ2-5	.	TRBV15	TGTGCCACCAGCAGAGTGGGGGGGACCCAGTACTTC	CATSRVGGTQYF
.	TRBJ2-2	few	TRBV12-3/TRBV12-4	TGTGCCAGCAGCCCGGGGGTCGGGTACACCGGGGAGCTGTTTTTT	CASSPGVGYTGELFF
.	TRBJ1-1	.	TRBV12-3/TRBV12-4	TGTGCCAGCAGTTTTGAAAAGACTGAAGCTTTCTTT	CASSFEKTEAFF
.	TRBJ2-1	few	TRBV5-6	TGTGCCAGCAGCTTGCAGGGACCCTTGAATGAGCAGTTCTTC	CASSLQGPLNEQFF
.	TRBJ2-3	.	TRBV20-1	TGCAGTGCTACCCCCGACGGGGATACGCAGTATTTT	CSATPDGDTQYF
.	TRBJ2-5	.	TRBV12-5	TGTGCTAGTGGCCCATTCTTGGGATTCCAAGAGACCCAGTACTTC	CASGPFLGFQETQYF
.	TRBJ2-7	.	TRBV21-1	TGTGCCAGCAGCAAAAATCAGCTCCTAGGAGGCAGCTCCTACGAGCAGTACTTC	CASSKNQLLGGSSYEQYF
.	TRBJ2-1	.	TRBV20-1	TGCAGTGCTTACAGGGCCCGACAAGGGTTCAATGAGCAGTTCTTC	CSAYRARQGFNEQFF